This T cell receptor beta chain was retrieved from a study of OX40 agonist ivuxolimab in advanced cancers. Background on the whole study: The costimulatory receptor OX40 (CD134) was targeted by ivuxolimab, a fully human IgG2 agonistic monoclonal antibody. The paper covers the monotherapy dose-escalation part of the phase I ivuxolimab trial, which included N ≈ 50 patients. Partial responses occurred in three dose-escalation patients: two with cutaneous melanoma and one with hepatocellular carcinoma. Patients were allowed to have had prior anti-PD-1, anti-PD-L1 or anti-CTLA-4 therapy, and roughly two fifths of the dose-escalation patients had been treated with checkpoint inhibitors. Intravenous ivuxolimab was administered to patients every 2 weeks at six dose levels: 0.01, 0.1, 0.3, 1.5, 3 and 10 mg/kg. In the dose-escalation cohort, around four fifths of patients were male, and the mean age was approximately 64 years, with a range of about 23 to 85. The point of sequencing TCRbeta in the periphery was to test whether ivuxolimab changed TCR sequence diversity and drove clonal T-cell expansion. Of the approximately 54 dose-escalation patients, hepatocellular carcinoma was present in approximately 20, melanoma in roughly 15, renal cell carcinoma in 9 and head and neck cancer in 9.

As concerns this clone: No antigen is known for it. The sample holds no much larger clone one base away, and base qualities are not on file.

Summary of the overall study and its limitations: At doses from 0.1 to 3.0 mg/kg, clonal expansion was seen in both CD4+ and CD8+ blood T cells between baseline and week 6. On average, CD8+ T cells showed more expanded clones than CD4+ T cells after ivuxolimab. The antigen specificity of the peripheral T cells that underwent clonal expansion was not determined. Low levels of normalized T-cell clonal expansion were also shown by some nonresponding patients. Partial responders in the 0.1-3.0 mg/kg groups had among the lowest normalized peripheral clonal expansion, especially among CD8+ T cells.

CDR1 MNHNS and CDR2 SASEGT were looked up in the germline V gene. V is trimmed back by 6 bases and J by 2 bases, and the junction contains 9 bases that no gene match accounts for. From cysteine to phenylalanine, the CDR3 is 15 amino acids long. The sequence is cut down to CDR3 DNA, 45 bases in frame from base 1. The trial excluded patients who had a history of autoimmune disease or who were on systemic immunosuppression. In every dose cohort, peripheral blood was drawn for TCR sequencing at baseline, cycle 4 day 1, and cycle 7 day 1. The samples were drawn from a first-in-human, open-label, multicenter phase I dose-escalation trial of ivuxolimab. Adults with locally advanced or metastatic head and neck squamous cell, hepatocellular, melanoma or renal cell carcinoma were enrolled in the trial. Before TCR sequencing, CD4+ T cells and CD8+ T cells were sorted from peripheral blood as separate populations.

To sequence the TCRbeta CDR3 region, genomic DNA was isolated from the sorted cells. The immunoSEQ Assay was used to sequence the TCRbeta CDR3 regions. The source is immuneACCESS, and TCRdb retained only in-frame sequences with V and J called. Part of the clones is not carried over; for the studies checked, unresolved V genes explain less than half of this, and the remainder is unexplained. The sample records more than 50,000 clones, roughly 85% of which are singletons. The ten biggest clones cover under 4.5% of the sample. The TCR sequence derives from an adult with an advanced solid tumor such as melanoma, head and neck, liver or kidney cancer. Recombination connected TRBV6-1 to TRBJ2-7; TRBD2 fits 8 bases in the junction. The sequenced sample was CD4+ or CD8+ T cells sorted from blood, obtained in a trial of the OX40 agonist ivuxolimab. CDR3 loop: CASSSGSNAAYEQYF. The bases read TGTGCCAGCAGCAGCGGGAGCAATGCGGCCTACGAGCAGTACTTC.